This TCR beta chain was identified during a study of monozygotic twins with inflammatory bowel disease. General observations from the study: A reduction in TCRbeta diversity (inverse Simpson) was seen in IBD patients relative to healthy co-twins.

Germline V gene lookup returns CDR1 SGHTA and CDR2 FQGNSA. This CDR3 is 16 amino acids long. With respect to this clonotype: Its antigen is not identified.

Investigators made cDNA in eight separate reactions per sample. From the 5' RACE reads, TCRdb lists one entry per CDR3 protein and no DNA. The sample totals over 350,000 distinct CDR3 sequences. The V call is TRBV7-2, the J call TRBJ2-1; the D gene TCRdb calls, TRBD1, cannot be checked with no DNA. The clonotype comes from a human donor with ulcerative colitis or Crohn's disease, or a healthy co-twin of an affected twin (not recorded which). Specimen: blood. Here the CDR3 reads CASSLGTGFSDNEQFF.